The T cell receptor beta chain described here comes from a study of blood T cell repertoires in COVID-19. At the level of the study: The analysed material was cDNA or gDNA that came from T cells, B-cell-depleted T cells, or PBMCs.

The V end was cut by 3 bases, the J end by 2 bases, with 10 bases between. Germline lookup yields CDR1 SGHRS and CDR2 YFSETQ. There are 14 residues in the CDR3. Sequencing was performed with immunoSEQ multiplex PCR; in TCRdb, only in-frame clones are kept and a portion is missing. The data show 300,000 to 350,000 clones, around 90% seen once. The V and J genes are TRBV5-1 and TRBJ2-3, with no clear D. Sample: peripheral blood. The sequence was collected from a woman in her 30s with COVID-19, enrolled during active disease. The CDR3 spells CASSSSEPTDTQYF. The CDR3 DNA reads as TGCGCCAGCAGCTCCTCAGAACCCACAGATACGCAGTATTTT. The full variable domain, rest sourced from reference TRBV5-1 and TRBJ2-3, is KAGVTQTPRYLIKTRGQQVTLSCSPISGHRSVSWYQQTPGQGLQFLFEYFSETQRNKGNFPGRFSGRQFSNSRSEMNVSTLELGDSALYLCASSSSEPTDTQYFGPGTRLTVL.